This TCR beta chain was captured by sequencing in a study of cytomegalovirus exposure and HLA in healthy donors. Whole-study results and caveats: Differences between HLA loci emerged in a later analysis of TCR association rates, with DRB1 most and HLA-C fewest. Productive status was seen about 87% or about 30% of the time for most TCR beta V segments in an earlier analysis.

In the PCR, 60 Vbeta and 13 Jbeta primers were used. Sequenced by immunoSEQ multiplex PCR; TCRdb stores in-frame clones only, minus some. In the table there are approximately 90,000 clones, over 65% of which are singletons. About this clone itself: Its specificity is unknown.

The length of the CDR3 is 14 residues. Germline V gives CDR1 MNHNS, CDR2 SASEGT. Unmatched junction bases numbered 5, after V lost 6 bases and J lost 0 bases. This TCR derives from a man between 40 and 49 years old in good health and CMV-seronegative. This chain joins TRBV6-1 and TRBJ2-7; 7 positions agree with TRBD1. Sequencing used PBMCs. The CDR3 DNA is TGTGCCAGCAGCCCCGACAGGGTCTCCTACGAGCAGTACTTC. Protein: CASSPDRVSYEQYF.